This T cell receptor (beta chain) is from a study of T-cell memory formation after mild COVID-19. Turning to the study itself: TCR clusters were mostly donor specific. General study findings and limits: Mainly in CM and EM were contracting CD4+ clones; CD8+ were in EMRA. Contracting clones, day 15 to 85, had balanced CD4/CD8, and later expanders favored CD4+.

Constant-segment primers were used for 5'RACE, and the resulting TCR alpha and TCR beta cDNA libraries carried sample barcodes and UMIs. TCRdb re-analysed the 5' RACE reads in MiXCR, keeping a single row per CDR3 protein. Of approximately 390,000 distinct CDR3 sequences in the sample, 15% to 20% are singletons; the top ten hold roughly 21%. CDR1 and CDR2 from the germline V gene are SGHDT and YYEEEE. The CDR3 extends over 13 amino acids. Trimming cost V 5 bases and J 1 base, with 9 bases left between them. In regard to this clonotype: The antigen remains unidentified.

Sample: PBMCs or a T cell subset sorted from them (not recorded which). The V gene is TRBV5-6, the J gene TRBJ1-1; no firm D call. The receptor's source is a man between 18 and 35 years old who had mild COVID-19 (a few samples of this study predate the infection). Cell type and time point are not known. The CDR3 spells CASRRDGNTEAFF. The DNA of the CDR3 is TGTGCCAGCAGGAGGGATGGGAACACTGAAGCTTTCTTT.